The clone carrying this T cell receptor (beta chain) showed up just a few times. Its antigen is as yet unknown. The data are from a study of OX40 agonist ivuxolimab in advanced cancers. Looking at the study overall: In this trial design, patients received ivuxolimab intravenously at 0.01 to 10 mg/kg every 2 weeks. Dose-escalation patients had hepatocellular carcinoma, melanoma, renal cell or head and neck cancer.

General observations from the study: Clones of CD4+ and CD8+ blood T cells grew by week 6 at doses of 0.1 to 3.0 mg/kg. More expanded clones were seen, on average, in CD8+ T cells than in CD4+.

The assay was immunoSEQ multiplex PCR, and TCRdb's table has in-frame clones only and misses some. This sample yields 30,000 to 40,000 clones, of which around 89% are seen a single time; approximately 45% belongs to the top ten. The CDR3 has 12 residues. Germline V gene data show CDR1 as MRHNA and CDR2 as SNTAGT. The V end was cut by 8 bases, the J end by 3 bases, with 10 bases between. The chain joins TRBV6-4 to TRBJ1-2, with a possible D match to TRBD1 (5 bases). This clonotype originated in an adult with an advanced solid tumor such as melanoma, head and neck, liver or kidney cancer. The sequencing used CD4+ or CD8+ T cells sorted from blood, collected in a trial of the OX40 agonist ivuxolimab. CDR3 in DNA: TGTGCCAGCCCCGGGGCGGACTATGGCTACACCTTC. It is translated as CASPGADYGYTF.